One sample yielded the 29 T cell receptor beta chains listed below, sequenced in a study of blood T cells in healthy people across ages. Alongside a J-beta primer mix, a sample-barcoded 5' primer served in a second PCR lasting about 7 to 11 cycles. TCRdb re-analysed the 5' RACE reads in MiXCR, keeping a single row per CDR3 protein. The data show over 750,000 distinct CDR3 sequences, 25% seen once. Another study also made use of these data, one on T cells of mothers and their children.

The sample consisted of blood. These TCRs come from a boy aged 5 to 17 in good health.

This clonotype has ten or more counts. The chain joins TRBV4-2 to TRBJ2-5; 10 bases match TRBD2. Germline CDR1 and CDR2: LGHNA and YNFKEQ. CDR3 length equals 17 residues. Trimming took 1 base from V and 2 from J; bases not matched to a gene: 7. This CDR3 is CASSQGWTSGAQETQYF. Here the CDR3 DNA reads TGTGCCAGCAGCCAAGGGTGGACTAGCGGAGCTCAAGAGACCCAGTACTTC.

The chain couples TRBV29-1 to TRBJ1-2; possible D gene TRBD1, 6 bases. This CDR3 is built from 11 residues. Deletions cut 4 bases from V and 7 bases from J, with 10 bases between. Per the germline V gene, CDR1 is SQVTM and CDR2 is ANQGSEA. The CDR3 region is CSVAGDRGYTF. CDR3 nucleotides: TGCAGCGTTGCAGGGGACCGTGGCTACACCTTC.

V and J are TRBV5-1 and TRBJ2-7; D tentatively reads TRBD1 or TRBD2 (6 bases each). The V end was cut by 4 bases, the J end by 7 bases, with 21 bases between. The CDR3 totals 15 residues. CDR1 is SGHRS, CDR2 YFSETQ, per germline. In DNA, the CDR3 is TGCGCCAGCAGCCTGGACAGACGGAGGGTAGGAGAGCAGTACTTC. Translated, it gives CASSLDRRRVGEQYF.

This clonotype has a handful of counts. The chain uses TRBV29-1 and TRBJ1-3; the D is unclear. This CDR3 comprises 14 residues. The V and J ends lost 5 bases and 2 bases respectively, with 13 bases between them. The germline CDR1 and CDR2 sequences are SQVTM and ANQGSEA. The CDR3 loop reads CSVLRVGTGNTIYF. CDR3 nucleotide sequence: TGCAGCGTTCTTAGGGTAGGGACTGGAAACACCATATATTTT.

In this sample, this clonotype turned up a few times. The J gene is TRBJ2-5, the V gene TRBV3-1; the match to TRBD2 covers 11 bases. V shed 3 bases, J shed 3 bases, and the junction held 3 bases outside the gene matches. The length of the CDR3 is 15 residues. Germline V gene data show CDR1 as LGHDT and CDR2 as YNNKEL (reference sequence). The CDR3 protein is CASSQGTSGEETQYF. As DNA, the CDR3 is TGTGCCAGCAGCCAGGGGACTAGCGGAGAAGAGACCCAGTACTTC.

This clonotype appeared a few times. The chain combines TRBV9 with TRBJ2-3, with D unresolved. Germline lookup yields CDR1 SGDLS and CDR2 YYNGEE. Trimming removed 1 base from V and 4 bases from J, with 10 bases in between. The CDR3 covers 14 residues. CDR3 sequence (DNA): TGTGCCAGCAGCGTAAACGTACGGTCAGATACGCAGTATTTT. Its translation is CASSVNVRSDTQYF.

There are a few counts of this clonotype. The chain is built from TRBV7-8 and TRBJ1-3; perhaps TRBD1 as D (5 bases). Trimming pared 6 bases from V and 0 bases from J, leaving 15 bases between. Germline CDR1 SGHVS, CDR2 FQNEAQ. The CDR3 totals 16 residues. CDR3 DNA: TGTGCCAGCAGATTGGACGGGGGTATCTCTGGAAACACCATATATTTT. It specifies CASRLDGGISGNTIYF.

The sample holds many counts of this clonotype. The chain carries TRBV6-6 and TRBJ2-5, with 11 bases fitting TRBD2. The end of the DNA is better explained by TRBJ2-1, so the J call may be wrong. Germline V lookup: CDR1 MNHNY, CDR2 SVGAGI (reference sequence). The CDR3 consists of 16 residues. This CDR3 reads CASSLPGTSGLNEQFF. CDR3 nucleotides: TGTGCCAGCAGTCTACCCGGGACTAGCGGATTAAATGAGCAGTTCTTC.

This clonotype came up a few times. The chain uses TRBV5-1 and TRBJ2-7, with 10 bases lining up with TRBD1. The CDR3 is 15 amino acids. Germline V gives CDR1 SGHRS, CDR2 YFSETQ. V lost 7 bases, J lost 0 bases, and 7 bases stayed unmatched. CDR3: CASRGGQGGSYEQYF. CDR3 in DNA: TGCGCCAGCCGAGGAGGACAGGGGGGCTCCTACGAGCAGTACTTC.

This clonotype was seen more than once but under ten times. The junction differs from germline at one of its ends, possibly a read error. The rearrangement links TRBV7-6 to TRBJ2-3, with D tentatively TRBD2 (6 bases). Germline-derived CDR1 and CDR2 are SGHVS and FNYEAQ. The CDR3 has 16 amino acids. The CDR3 DNA is TGTGCCAGCAGGTTAGGCCCGGGACTTAGCACAGATACGCAGTATTTT. It yields the protein CASRLGPGLSTDTQYF.

V is TRBV6-6 and J is TRBJ2-2; 8 bases are a match to TRBD1. Germline CDR1 is MNHNY and CDR2 is SVGAGI (reference sequence). Trimming cost V 2 bases and J 2 bases; bases outside gene matches: 4. The CDR3 contains 16 residues. As DNA, the CDR3 is TGTGCCAGCAGTTACCAGGGGGCTCATAACACCGGGGAGCTGTTTTTT. Translated, it gives CASSYQGAHNTGELFF.

This clonotype has only a few counts. V usage is TRBV5-1 and J usage is TRBJ2-5; possible D gene TRBD2, 5 bases. V lost 5 bases and J 5 bases, leaving 13 bases between the germline ends. CDR3 length: 13 residues. Germline V lookup: CDR1 SGHRS, CDR2 YFSETQ. CDR3 sequence reads: CASRGAEDETQYF. CDR3 in DNA: TGCGCCAGCAGGGGCGCGGAGGATGAGACCCAGTACTTC.

This clonotype was seen only a few times. This CDR3 reads CASSLVFGAEKLFF. CDR3 bases: TGTGCCAGCAGCTTAGTATTCGGGGCTGAAAAACTGTTTTTT. The chain uses TRBV7-8 and TRBJ1-4; TRBD1 might be the D (5 bases). CDR1 SGHVS and CDR2 FQNEAQ come from the germline V gene. This CDR3 has 14 amino acids. The V end was cut by 1 base, the J end by 7 bases, with 10 bases between.

In its sample, this clonotype was seen a few times. The V and J genes are TRBV12-3 or TRBV12-4 and TRBJ2-1; D unresolved. This CDR3 is built from 14 residues. Trimming removed 6 bases at V and 2 bases at J, with 11 bases between. The CDR3 reads CASSRTLTYNEQFF. In DNA, the CDR3 is TGTGCCAGCAGCCGGACCCTCACCTACAATGAGCAGTTCTTC.

This chain joins TRBV20-1 and TRBJ1-1, with D unclear. Germline CDR1 reads DFQATT; CDR2 reads SNEGSKA (reference sequence). The CDR3 consists of 12 residues. The V end was cut by 3 bases, the J end by 6 bases, with 11 bases between. The CDR3 is CSASRRFPEAFF. The CDR3 DNA sequence: TGCAGTGCTAGTAGGAGATTCCCTGAAGCTTTCTTT.

In its sample, this clonotype was seen a few times. The germline gene is not matched at one end of the junction; a read error may be the cause. The chain recombines TRBV11-2 with TRBJ2-5; tentatively, D is TRBD2 (6 bases). Per germline, CDR1 SGHAT and CDR2 FQNNGV. There are 15 residues in the CDR3. The CDR3, as DNA: TGTGCCAGCAGCCCCGAGGGGCTTACGGGGGAGATCCAGTACTTC. Its protein product is CASSPEGLTGEIQYF. Full variable domain (missing parts from reference TRBV11-2 and TRBJ2-5): EAGVAQSPRYKIIEKRQSVAFWCNPISGHATLYWYQQILGQGPKLLIQFQNNGVVDDSQLPKDRFSAERLKGVDSTLKIQPAKLEDSAVYLCASSPEGLTGEIQYFGPGTRLLVL.

This clonotype was seen a few times. The chain carries TRBV29-1 and TRBJ2-5, with 10 nucleotides matching TRBD1. The tail of the sequence fits TRBJ2-1 better, so the J call may be wrong. The germline CDR1 and CDR2 sequences are SQVTM and ANQGSEA. The CDR3 sequence is 13 residues long. CDR3 residues: CSVGGTGVDEQFF. The CDR3 DNA is TGCAGCGTTGGGGGGACAGGGGTCGATGAGCAGTTCTTC.

This clonotype was counted only a few times. The V gene is TRBV5-6, the J gene TRBJ2-3, with TRBD1 matching over 7 bases. Per germline, CDR1 SGHDT and CDR2 YYEEEE. The CDR3 is 13 amino acids. Trimming cost V 3 bases and J 6 bases; bases outside gene matches: 4. CDR3 amino acids: CASSYSTGDTQYF. CDR3 coding DNA: TGTGCCAGCAGCTACTCGACAGGGGATACGCAGTATTTT. The variable domain in full, with the rest retrieved from reference TRBV5-6 and TRBJ2-3, is DAGVTQSPTHLIKTRGQQVTLRCSPKSGHDTVSWYQQALGQGPQFIFQYYEEEERQRGNFPDRFSGHQFPNYSSELNVNALLLGDSALYLCASSYSTGDTQYFGPGTRLTVL.

The rearrangement joins TRBV4-2 to TRBJ2-1; TRBD2 matches at 7 bases. The J call may be wrong; the DNA end is better matched by TRBJ2-7. Germline lookup yields CDR1 LGHNA and CDR2 YNFKEQ. The CDR3 consists of 16 residues. In DNA, the CDR3 is TGTGCCAGCAGCCAAGTGGCTAGCGGACCCTACAATGAGCAGTACTTC. Its protein is CASSQVASGPYNEQYF.

This clonotype came up a few times. V gene TRBV7-9 combines with J gene TRBJ2-3; no clear D gene. CDR3 length: 15 amino acids. The ends were cut back, 4 bases at V and 1 base at J, with 12 bases in the middle. Germline CDR1 reads SEHNR; CDR2 reads FQNEAQ (reference sequence). CDR3 bases: TGTGCCAGCAGCTCAACCAGAGTTGGCACAGATACGCAGTATTTT. Translated, it gives CASSSTRVGTDTQYF. Variable domain in full (rest from reference TRBV7-9 and TRBJ2-3): DTGVSQNPRHKITKRGQNVTFRCDPISEHNRLYWYRQTLGQGPEFLTYFQNEAQLEKSRLLSDRFSAERPKGSFSTLEIQRTEQGDSAMYLCASSSTRVGTDTQYFGPGTRLTVL.

This clonotype was counted only a few times. V gene TRBV3-1 combines with J gene TRBJ2-5; 12 nucleotides align to TRBD1. CDR1 LGHDT and CDR2 YNNKEL come from the germline V gene (reference sequence). Losses at the gene ends were 0 bases for V and 6 bases for J; bases not matched to a gene: 5. The CDR3 is 16 amino acids. In DNA form, the CDR3 reads TGTGCCAGCAGCCAAGATATGGGACAGGGGGCGAAGACCCAGTACTTC. Amino acid sequence: CASSQDMGQGAKTQYF.

This rearrangement joins TRBV6-2 or TRBV6-3 to TRBJ2-7; 8 bases map to TRBD2. Per germline, CDR1 MNHEY and CDR2 SVGEGT. V shed 4 bases and J 3 bases; nucleotides not matched to a gene: 5. The CDR3 covers 14 residues. The CDR3 here is CASSSRLAFYEQYF. Here the CDR3 DNA reads TGTGCCAGCAGTTCGAGACTAGCGTTCTACGAGCAGTACTTC.

This clonotype appeared a few times. This chain links TRBV20-1 with TRBJ1-1; a weak D match, TRBD1 (5 bases). V was cut by 0 bases and J by 7 bases, with 12 bases left in between. Germline V CDR1 and CDR2: DFQATT, SNEGSKA (reference sequence). This CDR3 spans 13 amino acids. The CDR3: CSARDPVTGEAFF. The CDR3 DNA is TGCAGTGCTAGAGATCCGGTTACAGGTGAAGCTTTCTTT.

This clonotype was seen only a few times. The J gene is TRBJ2-7, the V gene TRBV7-3; D unresolved. This CDR3 region has 14 residues. V was shortened by 1 base and J by 5 bases, with 12 bases between the two germline ends. Germline lookup yields CDR1 SGHTA and CDR2 FQGTGA. This chain's CDR3 is CASSLNAGFNEQYF. CDR3 nucleotide sequence: TGTGCCAGCAGCTTAAATGCCGGGTTCAACGAGCAGTACTTC.

The V gene is TRBV12-3 or TRBV12-4, the J gene TRBJ2-5; possibly TRBD2 for D (6 bases). Trimming stripped 3 bases from V and 2 bases from J, with 16 bases between. The CDR3 contains 16 residues. DNA for the CDR3: TGTGCCAGCAGTTTTCGTCCTTTCAGCGGGCAAGAGACCCAGTACTTC. This gives the protein CASSFRPFSGQETQYF.

This clonotype was seen more than once but under ten times. The V gene is TRBV20-1, the J gene TRBJ1-1; no clear D. The V end was cut by 4 bases, the J end by 0 bases, with 12 bases between. This CDR3 has 14 residues. Germline-derived CDR1 and CDR2 are DFQATT and SNEGSKA (reference sequence). CDR3 DNA: TGCAGTGCTAACGGAGGGTACATGAACACTGAAGCTTTCTTT. As protein: CSANGGYMNTEAFF.

The chain has TRBV28 and TRBJ2-7, with 12 bases matching TRBD1. V dropped 8 bases and J dropped 3; count of bases not matched to a gene: 5. This CDR3 is built from 14 residues. Germline CDR1 is MDHEN and CDR2 is SYDVKM. DNA for the CDR3: TGTGCCAGCCTCGGGACAGGGGGCAGCTACGAGCAGTACTTC. It translates to CASLGTGGSYEQYF.

This clonotype was detected only a few times. The chain joins TRBV13 to TRBJ2-5; TRBD2 aligns across 9 bases. The CDR3 totals 16 residues. Germline values: CDR1 PRHDT, CDR2 FYEKMQ (reference sequence). Losses at the gene ends were 2 bases for V and 4 bases for J; bases not matched to a gene: 8. As DNA, the CDR3 is TGTGCCAGCAGCTTAATTAGCGGGGGAGGGGGAGAGACCCAGTACTTC. Protein sequence: CASSLISGGGGETQYF.

This rearrangement joins TRBV5-1 to TRBJ1-6, with D tentatively TRBD1 (6 bases). Germline V gene data show CDR1 as SGHRS and CDR2 as YFSETQ. The V end lost 3 bases, the J end lost 0 bases, and 10 bases lay between the germline ends. The CDR3 has 16 amino acids. This CDR3 is CASSWDTISYNSPLHF. The CDR3 DNA follows: TGCGCCAGCAGCTGGGACACCATCTCCTATAATTCACCCCTCCACTTT.